These 20 T cell receptor beta chains were all obtained from the same sample, sequenced in a study of blood T cell repertoires in COVID-19. Only in-frame clones appear in the TCRdb table, and some are missing; sequencing was by immunoSEQ multiplex PCR. The sample carries 130,000 to 150,000 clones, roughly 88% recorded once. Sequenced sample: peripheral blood. The receptors originated from a man aged 65-85 years with acute or convalescent COVID-19.

This chain links TRBV11-2 with TRBJ2-1; D is perhaps TRBD2 (6 bases). CDR1 and CDR2 (germline): SGHAT, FQNNGV. V lost 2 bases to trimming and J lost 0 bases, with 8 bases between them. The CDR3 contains 15 residues. The CDR3 is CASSLRRDSYNEQFF. CDR3 nucleotides: TGTGCCAGCAGCTTACGGCGGGACTCCTACAATGAGCAGTTCTTC.

The rearrangement uses TRBV2 and TRBJ2-7, with 7 bases identical to TRBD1. The CDR3 consists of 13 residues. Germline V gene data show CDR1 as SNHLY and CDR2 as FYNNEI. Trimming at V came to 5 bases and at J to 3 bases, leaving 4 bases not matched to a gene. CDR3 residues: CASSQGVGYEQYF. CDR3 coding DNA: TGTGCCAGCAGTCAGGGGGTAGGCTACGAGCAGTACTTC. The variable domain in full, completed from reference TRBV2 and TRBJ2-7, reads EPEVTQTPSHQVTQMGQEVILRCVPISNHLYFYWYRQILGQKVEFLVSFYNNEISEKSEIFDDQFSVERPDGSNFTLKIRSTKLEDSAMYFCASSQGVGYEQYFGPGTRLTVT.

The chain joins TRBV3-1 (or the pseudogene TRBV3-2) to TRBJ1-1; 10 bases are shared with TRBD1. The CDR3 extends over 16 amino acids. In germline, CDR1 is LGHDT, CDR2 YNNKEL (reference sequence). V gave up 1 base and J gave up 10 bases; unmatched junction bases: 12. The CDR3 coding sequence is TGTGCCAGCAGCCAAGGTAGCGGACAGGGGGTTGGGGGAGCTTTCTTT. Translating gives CASSQGSGQGVGGAFF.

The chain combines TRBV6-6 with TRBJ2-7; TRBD1 matches at 9 bases. The trim removed 2 bases at V and 3 bases at J, leaving 8 bases unmatched. The CDR3 has 16 residues. CDR1 MNHNY and CDR2 SVGAGI come from the germline V gene (reference sequence). Here the CDR3 DNA reads TGTGCCAGCAGTTACCCGGCTAGACAGGGGGTCTACGAGCAGTACTTC. Protein: CASSYPARQGVYEQYF.

The rearrangement joins TRBV4-1 to TRBJ2-7; D call uncertain. Per the germline V gene, CDR1 is MGHRA and CDR2 is YSYEKL. The CDR3 length is 15 residues. V was trimmed by 4 bases and J by 2 bases, leaving 15 bases between them. This chain's CDR3 is CASSLGDHAPYEQYF. The CDR3 coding sequence is TGCGCCAGCAGCCTCGGAGATCACGCCCCCTACGAGCAGTACTTC.

The rearrangement uses TRBV11-2 and TRBJ1-6; D ambiguous. V was pared by 5 bases and J by 0 bases, with 8 bases between. This CDR3 is 15 amino acids long. Germline values: CDR1 SGHAT, CDR2 FQNNGV. As DNA, the CDR3 is TGTGCCAGCAGCCCCGGGAGCTCCTATAATTCACCCCTCCACTTT. Translating it yields CASSPGSSYNSPLHF.

V and J are TRBV2 and TRBJ1-3, with TRBD1 as a possible D gene (5 bases). The CDR3 sequence is 14 residues long. V was pared by 10 bases and J by 3 bases, with 16 bases between. CDR1 and CDR2 from the germline V gene are SNHLY and FYNNEI. CDR3 DNA sequence: TGTGCCACCTCCCTCGGCAGGGTTGGAAACACCATATATTTT. Its translation: CATSLGRVGNTIYF.

The V and J genes are TRBV7-2 and TRBJ1-2, with D unclear. This CDR3 region has 13 residues. CDR1 is SGHTA and CDR2 is FQGNSA in the germline V gene. V was pared by 5 bases and J by 1 base, with 8 bases between. This CDR3 reads CASSPINNYGYTF. As DNA, the CDR3 is TGTGCCAGCAGCCCTATTAATAACTATGGCTACACCTTC.

The chain combines TRBV2 with TRBJ1-2; unclear D gene. The length of the CDR3 is 13 residues. Trimming left V 8 bases short and J 7 bases short, with 17 bases between. Per germline, CDR1 SNHLY and CDR2 FYNNEI. The CDR3 loop reads CASSPYPTGGYTF. As DNA, the CDR3 is TGTGCCAGCTCCCCATACCCTACCGGTGGCTACACCTTC.

The J gene is TRBJ1-4, the V gene TRBV28, with TRBD1 matching over 9 bases. J lost 7 bases, V lost 2 bases, and 2 bases had no gene match. There are 14 residues in the CDR3. Germline V CDR1 and CDR2: MDHEN, SYDVKM. CDR3 coding DNA: TGTGCCAGCAGTTTAGGGACAGGGATTGAAAAACTGTTTTTT. It yields the protein CASSLGTGIEKLFF.

The chain has TRBV11-3 and TRBJ2-3, with 7 bases identical to TRBD2. This CDR3 contains 15 residues. The V gene end was trimmed by 1 base and the J gene end by 4 bases; junction bases not matched to a gene: 5. Per germline, CDR1 SGHNT and CDR2 YENEEA. The CDR3 protein is CASSLGEGRPDTQYF. CDR3 in DNA: TGTGCCAGCAGCTTAGGGGAGGGGCGTCCAGATACGCAGTATTTT.

The rearrangement uses TRBV19 and TRBJ2-1, with TRBD2 identical over 11 bases. The V gene end was trimmed by 2 bases and the J gene end by 1 base; junction bases not matched to a gene: 7. Germline CDR1 LNHDA, CDR2 SQIVND (reference sequence). The CDR3 is made up of 18 amino acids. The CDR3 here is CASSITSGSPISYNEQFF. The CDR3, as DNA: TGTGCCAGTAGTATAACTAGCGGGAGTCCAATTTCCTACAATGAGCAGTTCTTC.

V gene TRBV10-3 combines with J gene TRBJ1-1; 7 bases fit TRBD1. Trimming at V came to 0 bases and at J to 6 bases, leaving 4 bases not matched to a gene. The germline V gene has CDR1 ENHRY and CDR2 SYGVKD. The CDR3 has 14 residues. CDR3 sequence: CAISESTGSAEAFF. CDR3 coding DNA: TGTGCCATCAGTGAGTCGACAGGGTCCGCTGAAGCTTTCTTT.

This sequence joins TRBV10-3 and TRBJ1-1; 10 bases agree with TRBD1. The junction had 1 base not matched to a gene; V was cut back by 0 bases and J by 3 bases. The germline CDR1 and CDR2 sequences are ENHRY and SYGVKD. The CDR3 runs 15 residues. This chain's CDR3 is CAISESGTGDTEAFF. The DNA of the CDR3 is TGTGCCATCAGTGAGTCGGGGACAGGGGACACTGAAGCTTTCTTT.

This chain links TRBV6-5 with TRBJ2-3; D remains ambiguous. Trimming cost V 5 bases and J 9 bases, with 18 bases left between them. Per germline, CDR1 MNHEY and CDR2 SVGAGI. This CDR3 is 14 amino acids long. DNA of the CDR3: TGTGCCAGCAGTCCCGATGTGGAGCGACGAACGCAGTATTTT. Protein: CASSPDVERRTQYF.

The chain couples TRBV7-9 to TRBJ2-3; 8 bases map to TRBD1. The CDR3 totals 15 residues. J lost 1 base, V lost 5 bases, and 5 bases had no gene match. Germline V CDR1 and CDR2: SEHNR, FQNEAQ (reference sequence). The CDR3 DNA is TGTGCCAGCAGCCTGCAGGGGGCGGGCACAGATACGCAGTATTTT. It translates to CASSLQGAGTDTQYF.

This chain uses TRBV4-1 with TRBJ2-5; tentative D call: TRBD1 (6 bases). This CDR3 region has 15 residues. Trimming removed 2 bases from V and 5 bases from J, with 15 bases in between. The germline CDR1 and CDR2 sequences are MGHRA and YSYEKL. CDR3 coding DNA: TGCGCCAGCAGCCAACAGGGGCTTTTGGGGGAGACCCAGTACTTC. This encodes CASSQQGLLGETQYF.

The J gene is TRBJ2-4, the V gene TRBV7-2; a weak D match, TRBD2 (5 bases). The CDR3 contains 15 residues. V was pared by 1 base and J by 3 bases, with 10 bases between. Germline V lookup: CDR1 SGHTA, CDR2 FQGNSA. In nucleotides, the CDR3 is TGTGCCAGCAGCTTAGGTCTCGGAGGCAAAAACATTCAGTACTTC. Its translation is CASSLGLGGKNIQYF.

The CDR3 region is CASSDQEGNSPLHF. The DNA of the CDR3 is TGTGCCAGCAGCGACCAAGAGGGTAATTCACCCCTCCACTTT. The chain uses TRBV9 and TRBJ1-6; no clear D gene. With 3 bases removed from V and 6 bases from J, the gap between germline ends came to 10 bases. The CDR3 has 14 residues. Germline V gene data show CDR1 as SGDLS and CDR2 as YYNGEE.

This rearrangement joins TRBV5-6 to TRBJ2-7; unclear D gene. CDR3 length equals 12 residues. Germline V gives CDR1 SGHDT, CDR2 YYEEEE. V was shortened by 4 bases and J by 5 bases, with 10 bases between the two germline ends. The CDR3 nucleotides are TGTGCCAGCAGCCGGAGAGACCACGAGCAGTACTTC. It codes for CASSRRDHEQYF. The full variable domain, with the rest looked up from reference TRBV5-6 and TRBJ2-7, is DAGVTQSPTHLIKTRGQQVTLRCSPKSGHDTVSWYQQALGQGPQFIFQYYEEEERQRGNFPDRFSGHQFPNYSSELNVNALLLGDSALYLCASSRRDHEQYFGPGTRLTVT.